The 2 T cell receptor beta chains presented below share a single source sample, sequenced in a study of Tregs in tolerant kidney transplant recipients. The assay was immunoSEQ multiplex PCR, and TCRdb's table has in-frame clones only and misses some. The table lists 15,000 to 18,000 clones, around nine tenths of them singletons. Sequenced sample: CD8+ T cells from blood. These receptors all stem from a human donor in good health.

The chain employs TRBV9 and TRBJ1-6; TRBD1 matches 7 bases. Germline V gene data show CDR1 as SGDLS and CDR2 as YYNGEE. The CDR3 covers 14 residues. The J segment lost 5 bases and the V segment lost 3 bases, leaving 2 bases of the junction unmatched. DNA of the CDR3: TGTGCCAGCAGCGGGACAGGAGATAATTCACCCCTCCACTTT. Translated, it gives CASSGTGDNSPLHF.

V usage is TRBV2 and J usage is TRBJ2-3; D gene uncertain. V was trimmed by 6 bases and J by 6 bases, leaving 1 base between them. CDR1 and CDR2 from the germline V gene are SNHLY and FYNNEI. The CDR3 runs 9 residues. The CDR3 DNA reads TGTGCCAGCAGGGATACGCAGTATTTT. It translates to CASRDTQYF.